The 21 T cell receptor beta chains reported below all come from one sample, sequenced in a study of T cells in localized non-small cell lung cancer. Profiled with immunoSEQ multiplex PCR; TCRdb holds only in-frame clones, not every one. The sample has around 48,000 clones; 60% to 85% are singletons. Sequences were derived from peripheral blood, sampled before any cancer treatment. The source of these receptors is a man aged 35-69 years with stage I squamous cell lung carcinoma.

The rearrangement uses TRBV6-6 and TRBJ1-2, with no clear D. CDR1 and CDR2 (germline): MNHNY, SVGAGI (reference sequence). V lost 5 bases and J 11 bases, leaving 12 bases between the germline ends. The CDR3 consists of 11 residues. The CDR3 spells CASSHGYFYTF. The CDR3 DNA sequence: TGTGCCAGCAGTCATGGGTACTTTTACACCTTC.

The rearrangement uses TRBV7-9 and TRBJ2-2; D is ambiguous. V lost 2 bases and J 5 bases, leaving 12 bases between the germline ends. This CDR3 region has 15 residues. CDR1 and CDR2 (germline): SEHNR, FQNEAQ (reference sequence). In nucleotides, the CDR3 is TGTGCCAGCAGCTTACAAATTGTCGGAACCGGGGAGCTGTTTTTT. Residues: CASSLQIVGTGELFF.

Only a few counts were recorded for this clone. The rearrangement uses TRBV7-3 and TRBJ1-4, with 8 bases matching TRBD1. Germline V gene lookup returns CDR1 SGHTA and CDR2 FQGTGA. Germline trimming cut 3 bases from V and 0 bases from J; bases unmatched to any gene: 0. This CDR3 spans 15 amino acids. CDR3 sequence: CASSLTGATNEKLFF. The CDR3 DNA follows: TGTGCCAGCAGCTTGACAGGGGCAACTAATGAAAAACTGTTTTTT.

The V gene is TRBV7-8, the J gene TRBJ2-3, with TRBD2 matching 13 bases. Trimming removed 1 base from V and 8 bases from J; junction bases left unmatched: 6. The CDR3 extends over 16 amino acids. Germline lookup yields CDR1 SGHVS and CDR2 FQNEAQ. The CDR3 DNA reads as TGTGCCAGCAGCTTAGGGACTAGCGGGGGTGGGGGTACGCAGTATTTT. Translation gives CASSLGTSGGGGTQYF. Filled out from reference TRBV7-8 and TRBJ2-3, the complete variable domain reads GAGVSQSPRYKVAKRGQDVALRCDPISGHVSLFWYQQALGQGPEFLTYFQNEAQLDKSGLPSDRFFAERPEGSVSTLKIQRTQQEDSAVYLCASSLGTSGGGGTQYFGPGTRLTVL.

The V and J genes are TRBV5-1 and TRBJ2-2, with 14 positions matching TRBD2. Germline CDR1 and CDR2: SGHRS and YFSETQ. CDR3 length: 17 residues. V was pared by 4 bases and J by 6 bases, with 8 bases of the junction left unmatched. The DNA for the CDR3 is TGCGCCAGCAGCCTCGGACTAGCGGGGGGTTTGTCCGGGGAGCTGTTTTTT. It encodes CASSLGLAGGLSGELFF.

The chain combines TRBV7-9 with TRBJ1-5, with 9 positions matching TRBD1. Germline values: CDR1 SEHNR, CDR2 FQNEAQ (reference sequence). This CDR3 region has 18 residues. Trimming removed 4 bases from V and 4 bases from J; junction bases left unmatched: 14. The CDR3 nucleotides read TGTGCCAGCAGCTCCTACAGGGGGCTAGGCCCCGTTAATCAGCCCCAGCATTTT. Its translation: CASSSYRGLGPVNQPQHF.

The rearrangement links TRBV6-5 to TRBJ1-6; TRBD1 matches at 8 bases. With V trimmed by 10 bases and J by 7 bases, 3 bases remained unmatched. This CDR3 has 12 amino acids. CDR1 and CDR2 (germline): MNHEY, SVGAGI. CDR3 loop: CATRQGNSPLHF. As DNA, the CDR3 is TGTGCCACACGACAGGGGAATTCACCCCTCCACTTT.

The chain links TRBV9 to TRBJ2-3; D not certain. The CDR3 spans 15 residues. Germline values: CDR1 SGDLS, CDR2 YYNGEE. With 0 bases removed from V and 5 bases from J, the gap between germline ends came to 13 bases. For the CDR3, the DNA is TGTGCCAGCAGCGTAGTGCCGGACCTAAGAGATACGCAGTATTTT. Protein: CASSVVPDLRDTQYF.

CDR3 sequence (DNA): TGTGCCAGCTCAACAGGTTATTACGAGCAGTACTTC. It is translated as CASSTGYYEQYF. The chain uses TRBV18 and TRBJ2-7; tentatively, D is TRBD1 (5 bases). V lost 5 bases, J lost 4 bases, and 9 bases lay in between. Germline loops: CDR1 KGHSH, CDR2 LQKENI. This CDR3 spans 12 amino acids.

This clone was found a few times. V and J are TRBV11-2 and TRBJ1-2, with no clear D. The CDR3 is 15 residues long. CDR1 is SGHAT and CDR2 is FQNNGV in the germline V gene. Trimming took off 5 bases at V and 2 bases at J, with 15 bases between the two ends. The CDR3 loop reads CASSPSTSSNYGYTF. CDR3 coding DNA: TGTGCCAGCAGCCCCTCGACAAGCTCCAACTATGGCTACACCTTC.

This sequence joins TRBV19 and TRBJ2-2; 15 nucleotides agree with TRBD2. Looked up from germline, CDR1 is LNHDA and CDR2 is SQIVND (reference sequence). V gave up 5 bases and J gave up 1 base; unmatched junction bases: 8. This CDR3 region has 19 residues. CDR3 sequence (DNA): TGTGCCAGTAGTTCGGGACTAGCGGGGGGCTTACTGAACACCGGGGAGCTGTTTTTT. This translates into CASSSGLAGGLLNTGELFF.

The rearrangement uses TRBV28 and TRBJ1-5, with TRBD1 matching 7 bases. Germline V lookup: CDR1 MDHEN, CDR2 SYDVKM. The V and J ends lost 10 bases and 7 bases, in that order; junction bases with no gene match: 13. This CDR3 has 14 residues. The CDR3 loop reads CAISTPGQHQPQHF. The CDR3 bases are TGTGCCATCTCCACCCCGGGACAGCACCAGCCCCAGCATTTT.

The rearrangement uses TRBV4-3 and TRBJ1-1, with TRBD1 as a possible D gene (6 bases). The length of the CDR3 is 16 residues. From germline, CDR1 is LGHNA and CDR2 YSLEER. Between the trimmed V and J ends, which lost 1 base and 7 bases, there was a span of 19 bases. CDR3 in amino acids: CASSQGTGQGISEAFF. In DNA, the CDR3 is TGCGCCAGCAGCCAAGGAACAGGGCAGGGAATCAGTGAAGCTTTCTTT.

This clone was recorded only once. V and J are TRBV25-1 and TRBJ2-1; 11 nucleotides align to TRBD2. Germline assignment: CDR1 MGHDK and CDR2 SYGVNS. The CDR3 length is 15 residues. V dropped 6 bases and J dropped 3; count of bases not matched to a gene: 4. Here the CDR3 reads CASRDSGGGYNEQFF. The CDR3 DNA is TGTGCCAGCAGAGATAGCGGGGGGGGCTACAATGAGCAGTTCTTC.

The rearrangement uses TRBV5-1 and TRBJ2-1, with 12 bases identical to TRBD2. Looked up from germline, CDR1 is SGHRS and CDR2 is YFSETQ. V was pared by 1 base and J by 7 bases, with 3 bases of the junction left unmatched. The CDR3 is 15 residues long. The DNA of the CDR3 is TGCGCCAGCAGCTTGATGACTAGCGGGGGAAATGAGCAGTTCTTC. Translating gives CASSLMTSGGNEQFF.

The rearrangement links TRBV18 to TRBJ2-7, with D possibly being TRBD1 (5 bases). V gave up 3 bases and J gave up 4 bases, with 16 bases separating them. The germline V gene encodes CDR1 KGHSH and CDR2 LQKENI. The CDR3 is made up of 15 amino acids. CDR3 DNA sequence: TGTGCCAGCTCACCTTCCGGGTTAGGGGCGTACGAGCAGTACTTC. Its protein is CASSPSGLGAYEQYF.

The J gene is TRBJ2-1, the V gene TRBV5-1; D gene unclear. This CDR3 has 16 residues. Trimming stripped 4 bases from V and 4 bases from J, with 18 bases between. Germline V gene sequence: CDR1 SGHRS, CDR2 YFSETQ. CDR3 amino acids: CASSPAGGSLYNEQFF. CDR3 DNA sequence: TGCGCCAGCAGCCCAGCCGGTGGGTCTCTATACAATGAGCAGTTCTTC.

The chain joins TRBV15 to TRBJ2-5; 11 nucleotides align to TRBD2. Looked up from germline, CDR1 is LNHNV and CDR2 is YYDKDF (reference sequence). CDR3 length equals 15 residues. V lost 5 bases to trimming and J lost 3 bases; unmatched junction nucleotides: 5. CDR3: CATSARSGGEETQYF. CDR3 sequence (DNA): TGTGCCACCAGCGCCCGTAGCGGGGGGGAAGAGACCCAGTACTTC. Together with reference TRBV15 and TRBJ2-5, the CDR3 gives the full variable domain: DAMVIQNPRYQVTQFGKPVTLSCSQTLNHNVMYWYQQKSSQAPKLLFHYYDKDFNNEADTPDNFQSRRPNTSFCFLDIRSPGLGDTAMYLCATSARSGGEETQYFGPGTRLLVL.

This clone was picked up a small number of times. The chain combines TRBV5-1 with TRBJ1-2; TRBD1 agrees at 8 bases. This CDR3 has 15 amino acids. V was pared by 4 bases and J by 6 bases, with 11 bases of the junction left unmatched. Germline CDR1 is SGHRS and CDR2 is YFSETQ. CDR3 residues: CASSTIGQGVDGYTF. The CDR3, as DNA: TGCGCCAGCAGCACTATTGGACAGGGTGTAGATGGCTACACCTTC.

The rearrangement links TRBV5-4 to TRBJ1-2; D is ambiguous. Trimming shortened V by 2 bases and J by 2 bases, and 1 base separated the two germline ends. The germline CDR1 and CDR2 sequences are SGHNT and YYREEE (reference sequence). The CDR3 spans 11 residues. Written as DNA, the CDR3 is TGTGCCAGCAGCTTAAACTATGGCTACACCTTC. Residues: CASSLNYGYTF.

The chain uses TRBV5-4 and TRBJ2-2, with D possibly TRBD1 on 6 matching bases. V was shortened by 4 bases and J by 9 bases, with 22 bases between the two germline ends. This CDR3 is 16 amino acids long. Germline V lookup: CDR1 SGHNT, CDR2 YYREEE (reference sequence). CDR3 residues: CASSPGAGAVGWELFF. The DNA for the CDR3 is TGTGCCAGCAGCCCTGGGGCAGGGGCTGTAGGGTGGGAGCTGTTTTTT. Looking up the rest from reference TRBV5-4 and TRBJ2-2 gives the full variable domain: ETGVTQSPTHLIKTRGQQVTLRCSSQSGHNTVSWYQQALGQGPQFIFQYYREEENGRGNFPPRFSGLQFPNYSSELNVNALELDDSALYLCASSPGAGAVGWELFFGEGSRLTVL.